This passage covers 11 T cell receptor beta chains from one sample sequenced in a study of response to subunit inactivated influenza vaccine. TCRdb processed the RT-PCR reads anew with MiXCR; each CDR3 protein has one entry. The data contain 600,000 to 700,000 distinct CDR3 sequences, 11% to 15% of them singletons. Here the sequenced sample was PBMCs from blood, taken approximately 15 days before vaccination. These receptor sequences come from a man between 50 and 59 years old who received an inactivated influenza vaccine.

This clonotype was seen only a few times. The chain recombines TRBV2 with TRBJ1-5; D not resolved. Between the trimmed V and J ends, which lost 4 bases and 7 bases, there was a span of 14 bases. Germline CDR1 reads SNHLY; CDR2 reads FYNNEI. This CDR3 is 14 amino acids long. The CDR3 bases are TGTGCCAGCAGTGCCAGGCAGTTGTCCCAGCCCCAGCATTTT. Its translation is CASSARQLSQPQHF.

This clonotype was seen a few times. V and J are TRBV28 and TRBJ2-7, with D tentatively TRBD1 or TRBD2 (5 bases each). The CDR3 length is 15 residues. Germline V CDR1 and CDR2: MDHEN, SYDVKM. Trimming removed 7 bases from V and 2 bases from J, with 18 bases in between. The CDR3 DNA follows: TGTGCCAGCATGAGTCCCGGGACCTTTCCCTACGAGCAGTACTTC. This codes for CASMSPGTFPYEQYF.

V is TRBV5-1 and J is TRBJ1-2, with a weak D call TRBD1 (5 bases). CDR1 and CDR2 from the germline V gene are SGHRS and YFSETQ. The CDR3 contains 14 residues. Trimming shortened V by 4 bases and J by 3 bases, and 13 bases separated the two germline ends. DNA for the CDR3: TGCGCCAGCAGCCCTCAACCCAGGGACTATGGCTACACCTTC. Encoded protein: CASSPQPRDYGYTF.

This clonotype was counted at least ten times. The chain links TRBV12-3 or TRBV12-4 to TRBJ2-2; 7 bases agree with TRBD2. J gave up 5 bases and V 6 bases, and 6 bases lay outside the gene matches. CDR3 length: 14 amino acids. The CDR3 DNA is TGTGCCAGCAGACTAGGGCGGGGGACCGGGGAGCTGTTTTTT. This sequence encodes CASRLGRGTGELFF.

About this clonotype: A junction boundary mismatches the germline segment, possibly from a read error. The J gene is TRBJ1-2, the V gene TRBV12-3 or TRBV12-4; weak D call: TRBD1 (5 bases). This CDR3 contains 12 residues. DNA for the CDR3: TGTGCCAGCAAGGTGGGGACGGGACCACTTTCCTTC. Amino acids: CASKVGTGPLSF.

The chain has TRBV7-7 and TRBJ2-2; tentative D call: TRBD2 (5 bases). The germline V gene encodes CDR1 SSHAT and CDR2 FNYEAQ (reference sequence). This CDR3 has 14 residues. Trimming pared 6 bases from V and 7 bases from J, leaving 15 bases between. The DNA for the CDR3 is TGTGCCAGCAGTTTATCTGTAGGAGGCGGGGAGCTGTTTTTT. Its translation: CASSLSVGGGELFF.

This clonotype was picked up a small number of times. The chain recombines TRBV7-9 with TRBJ2-6; the D is unclear. V dropped 1 base and J dropped 0 bases, with 10 bases sitting between them. In germline, CDR1 is SEHNR, CDR2 FQNEAQ (reference sequence). The CDR3 covers 17 residues. CDR3 amino acids: CASSLVSTDSGANVLTF. CDR3 coding DNA: TGTGCCAGCAGCTTAGTTAGCACCGACTCTGGGGCCAACGTCCTGACTTTC.

The V call is TRBV29-1, the J call TRBJ2-5; D remains ambiguous. Looked up from germline, CDR1 is SQVTM and CDR2 is ANQGSEA. The CDR3 totals 12 residues. The germline V and J ends were trimmed by 7 bases and 2 bases, with 11 bases remaining between them. The DNA of the CDR3 is TGCAGCGCAGGACGGGCTCAAGAGACCCAGTACTTC. This translates into CSAGRAQETQYF.

V is TRBV4-3 and J is TRBJ2-3, with 7 bases identical to TRBD1. Germline loops: CDR1 LGHNA, CDR2 YSLEER. V trimming: 4 bases; J trimming: 2 bases; junction bases outside the gene matches: 9. CDR3 length equals 16 residues. This CDR3 reads CASSRKEGGITDTQYF. The CDR3 bases are TGCGCCAGCAGCCGCAAGGAAGGGGGCATCACAGATACGCAGTATTTT.

This sequence joins TRBV2 and TRBJ2-3; 15 bases line up with TRBD2. CDR3 length: 15 amino acids. Germline CDR1 is SNHLY and CDR2 is FYNNEI. V trimming: 6 bases; J trimming: 7 bases; junction bases outside the gene matches: 5. CDR3 region: CASRRTSGGAYTQYF. CDR3 DNA sequence: TGTGCCAGCAGACGGACTAGCGGGGGGGCCTATACGCAGTATTTT.

This clonotype has a handful of counts. The chain uses TRBV12-3 or TRBV12-4 and TRBJ2-5; D might be TRBD1 or TRBD2, each matching 7 bases. V shed 7 bases and J shed 7 bases, with 16 bases lying between them. The CDR3 sequence is 13 residues long. The CDR3 nucleotides are TGTGCCAGCAACCAGGGGGGGGTGGGGACCCAGTACTTC. Its protein is CASNQGGVGTQYF.